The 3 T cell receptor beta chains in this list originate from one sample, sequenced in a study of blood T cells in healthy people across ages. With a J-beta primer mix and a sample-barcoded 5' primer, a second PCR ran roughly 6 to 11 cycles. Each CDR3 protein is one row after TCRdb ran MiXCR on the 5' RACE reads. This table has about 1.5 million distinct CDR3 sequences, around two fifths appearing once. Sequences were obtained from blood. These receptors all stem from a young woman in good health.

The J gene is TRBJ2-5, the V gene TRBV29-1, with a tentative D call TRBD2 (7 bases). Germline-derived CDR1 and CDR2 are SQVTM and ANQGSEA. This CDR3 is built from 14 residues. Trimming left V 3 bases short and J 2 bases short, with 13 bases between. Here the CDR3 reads CSVEGRGTQETQYF. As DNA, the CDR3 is TGCAGCGTTGAGGGGCGGGGGACACAAGAGACCCAGTACTTC.

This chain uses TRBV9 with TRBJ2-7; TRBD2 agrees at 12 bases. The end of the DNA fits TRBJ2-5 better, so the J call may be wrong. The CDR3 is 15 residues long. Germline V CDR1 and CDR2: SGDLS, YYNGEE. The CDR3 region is CASSRTSGARETQYF. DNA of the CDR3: TGTGCCAGCAGCCGGACTAGCGGGGCCAGGGAGACCCAGTACTTC.

The CDR3 nucleotides read TGTGCCAGCAATTCCAGGGGTGGATCGAACACCGGGGAGCTGTTTTTT. Amino acid sequence: CASNSRGGSNTGELFF. V is TRBV6-6 and J is TRBJ2-2; the D gene is possibly TRBD1 (6 bases). CDR1 MNHNY and CDR2 SVGAGI come from the germline V gene (reference sequence). V lost 7 bases and J 0 bases, leaving 15 bases between the germline ends. This CDR3 has 16 amino acids.